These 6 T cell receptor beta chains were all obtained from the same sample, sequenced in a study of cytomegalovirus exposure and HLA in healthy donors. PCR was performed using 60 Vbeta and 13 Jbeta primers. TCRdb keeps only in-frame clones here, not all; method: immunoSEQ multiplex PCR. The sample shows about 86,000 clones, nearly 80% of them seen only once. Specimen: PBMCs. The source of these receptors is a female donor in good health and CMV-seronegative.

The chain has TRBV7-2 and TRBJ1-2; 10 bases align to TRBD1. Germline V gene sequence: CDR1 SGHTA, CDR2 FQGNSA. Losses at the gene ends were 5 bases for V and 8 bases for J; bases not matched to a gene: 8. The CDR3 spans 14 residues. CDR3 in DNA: TGTGCCAGCAGCCCACGACAGGGGGCGGACGGCTACACCTTC. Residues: CASSPRQGADGYTF.

The DNA for the CDR3 is TGTGCCTGGAGTGTACGAGGGGGCCTCGGCAATGAGCAGTTCTTC. Protein product: CAWSVRGGLGNEQFF. This sequence joins TRBV30 and TRBJ2-1; 7 bases agree with TRBD1. With 0 bases clipped from V and 6 bases from J, the junction kept 8 bases outside the gene matches. The CDR3 loop spans 15 amino acids. Germline-derived CDR1 and CDR2 are GTSNPN and SVGIG (reference sequence).

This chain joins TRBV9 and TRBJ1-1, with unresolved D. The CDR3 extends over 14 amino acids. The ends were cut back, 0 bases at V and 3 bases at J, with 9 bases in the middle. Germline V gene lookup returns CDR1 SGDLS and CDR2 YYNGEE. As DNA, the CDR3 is TGTGCCAGCAGCGTAGGGATTGCGGACACTGAAGCTTTCTTT. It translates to CASSVGIADTEAFF.

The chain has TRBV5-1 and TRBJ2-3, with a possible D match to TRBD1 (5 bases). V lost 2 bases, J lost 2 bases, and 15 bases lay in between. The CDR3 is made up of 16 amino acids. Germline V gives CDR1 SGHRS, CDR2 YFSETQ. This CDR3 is CASSFDGAIHTDTQYF. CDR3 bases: TGCGCCAGCAGCTTCGATGGGGCGATCCACACAGATACGCAGTATTTT.

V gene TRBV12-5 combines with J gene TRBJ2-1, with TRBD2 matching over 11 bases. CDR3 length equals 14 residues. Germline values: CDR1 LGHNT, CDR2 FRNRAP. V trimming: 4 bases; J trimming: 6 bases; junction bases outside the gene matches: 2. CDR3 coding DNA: TGTGCTAGTGGTTCCCTAGCGGGGGGCAATGAGCAGTTCTTC. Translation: CASGSLAGGNEQFF.

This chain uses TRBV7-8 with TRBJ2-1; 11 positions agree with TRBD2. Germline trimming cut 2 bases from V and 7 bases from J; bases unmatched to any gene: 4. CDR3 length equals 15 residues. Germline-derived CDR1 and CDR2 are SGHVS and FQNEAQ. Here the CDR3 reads CASSLSLAGGNEQFF. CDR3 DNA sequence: TGTGCCAGCAGCTTATCGCTAGCGGGAGGTAATGAGCAGTTCTTC.